The 32 T cell receptor beta chains below come from one sample, sequenced in a study of Graves' ophthalmopathy and Graves' hyperthyroidism. TCR beta CDR3 amplification used RNA transcripts. An initial RT-PCR round employing HTBI primers preceded a second-round multiplex PCR. TCRdb reprocessed the multiplex PCR reads via MiXCR and lists one record per CDR3 protein. This repertoire shows around 1.1 million distinct CDR3 sequences, about two fifths found once; its top ten account for 11%. The sequenced sample consisted of peripheral blood or thyroid tissue (not recorded which). All receptors derive from an adult man with Graves' hyperthyroidism.

This clonotype was observed many times. The chain is built from TRBV14 and TRBJ2-5, with D maybe TRBD2 (6 bases). This CDR3 comprises 15 residues. V lost 1 base and J lost 1, with 10 bases in between. Germline lookup yields CDR1 SGHDN and CDR2 FVKESK. The CDR3 loop reads CASSQAGTFQETQYF. CDR3 DNA: TGTGCCAGCAGCCAAGCCGGGACTTTCCAAGAGACCCAGTACTTC.

This clonotype was observed many times. The chain couples TRBV2 to TRBJ1-4; 10 bases map to TRBD1. V shed 8 bases and J 8 bases; nucleotides not matched to a gene: 5. CDR3 length: 13 residues. Germline CDR1 and CDR2: SNHLY and FYNNEI. CDR3 amino acids: CASGGTGEEKLFF. The CDR3 region has the DNA TGTGCCAGCGGGGGGACAGGGGAGGAAAAACTGTTTTTT. Combining the CDR3 with reference TRBV2 and TRBJ1-4 gives the whole variable domain EPEVTQTPSHQVTQMGQEVILRCVPISNHLYFYWYRQILGQKVEFLVSFYNNEISEKSEIFDDQFSVERPDGSNFTLKIRSTKLEDSAMYFCASGGTGEEKLFFGSGTQLSVL.

This clonotype was detected many times. J is TRBJ1-2 and V is TRBV20-1, with D tentatively TRBD1 (5 bases). The V end was cut by 1 base, the J end by 2 bases, with 11 bases between. The germline gives CDR1 DFQATT, CDR2 SNEGSKA (reference sequence). CDR3 size: 14 residues. In DNA form, the CDR3 reads TGCAGTGCTAGAGGAACAGGTTCCAACTATGGCTACACCTTC. Translating gives CSARGTGSNYGYTF.

The genes are TRBV19 and TRBJ1-5; weak D call: TRBD1 (5 bases). Germline CDR1 reads LNHDA; CDR2 reads SQIVND (reference sequence). This CDR3 spans 15 amino acids. Trimming removed 8 bases at V and 6 bases at J, with 20 bases between. CDR3 in amino acids: CASSPPGPEAQPQHF. The CDR3 DNA reads as TGTGCCAGTTCACCTCCGGGACCCGAGGCTCAGCCCCAGCATTTT.

The gene calls are TRBV6-5 and TRBJ2-7; D possibly corresponds to TRBD1 (5 bases). With 3 bases removed from V and 0 bases from J, the gap between germline ends came to 18 bases. Germline V gene lookup returns CDR1 MNHEY and CDR2 SVGAGI. The length of the CDR3 is 17 residues. CDR3 protein: CASSYPTREGDSYEQYF. The CDR3 DNA sequence: TGTGCCAGCAGTTATCCGACTCGTGAAGGGGACTCCTACGAGCAGTACTTC.

The CDR3 sequence: CASSFGPGAEQYF. In nucleotides, the CDR3 is TGTGCCAGCAGCTTTGGCCCGGGGGCCGAGCAGTACTTC. The chain has TRBV7-8 and TRBJ2-7, with D possibly being TRBD1 or TRBD2 (6 bases each). The CDR3 consists of 13 residues. Per germline, CDR1 SGHVS and CDR2 FQNEAQ. V gave up 3 bases and J gave up 6 bases, with 12 bases separating them.

The gene calls are TRBV28 and TRBJ2-5; TRBD2 matches at 9 bases. After removal of 6 bases from V and 1 base from J, the junction contained 6 bases not matched to a gene. Germline loops: CDR1 MDHEN, CDR2 SYDVKM. The length of the CDR3 is 15 residues. CDR3 sequence: CASRRLAEFQETQYF. The CDR3 bases are TGTGCCAGCAGAAGACTAGCGGAGTTCCAAGAGACCCAGTACTTC.

This clonotype was seen a single time. J is TRBJ1-1 and V is TRBV7-9, with TRBD1 as a possible D gene (5 bases). The CDR3 runs 14 residues. The germline CDR1 and CDR2 sequences are SEHNR and FQNEAQ (reference sequence). V lost 8 bases, J lost 0 bases, and 13 bases lay in between. The CDR3 DNA is TGTGCCAGCCCTGGGACGTCCATGAACACTGAAGCTTTCTTT. Residues: CASPGTSMNTEAFF.

This clonotype was detected a few times. The rearrangement joins TRBV3-2 to TRBJ1-1; the table calls TRBD1, which could not be checked here. TRBV3-2 is shown as a pseudogene. The CDR3 extends over 15 amino acids. CDR3 residues: CASSLKTVMNTEAFF. CDR3 DNA sequence: TGTGCCAGCAGCCTCAAGACAGTAATGAACACTGAAGCTTTCTTT.

This chain links TRBV9 with TRBJ1-2; TRBD1 matches at 8 bases. The germline V gene has CDR1 SGDLS and CDR2 YYNGEE. J gave up 3 bases and V 2 bases, and 15 bases lay outside the gene matches. This CDR3 is built from 18 residues. The CDR3 region is CASSVFDTGGGRDYGYTF. The DNA of the CDR3 is TGTGCCAGCAGCGTTTTCGACACAGGGGGAGGGCGGGACTATGGCTACACCTTC.

The CDR3: CSAQEGPYGYTF. The CDR3 bases are TGCAGTGCCCAAGAGGGGCCCTATGGCTACACCTTC. The chain couples TRBV20-1 to TRBJ1-2, with D perhaps TRBD1 (5 bases). Germline-derived CDR1 and CDR2 are DFQATT and SNEGSKA (reference sequence). The CDR3 is 12 amino acids. V was trimmed by 6 bases and J by 4 bases, leaving 12 bases between them.

This clonotype was seen many times. V gene TRBV2 combines with J gene TRBJ1-5, with a weak D call TRBD1 (6 bases). Trimming removed 7 bases from V and 3 bases from J, with 16 bases in between. From germline, CDR1 is SNHLY and CDR2 FYNNEI. The CDR3 has 15 amino acids. CDR3 nucleotides: TGTGCCAGCAATCTAGGGGGTAGCCCCAATCAGCCCCAGCATTTT. It is translated as CASNLGGSPNQPQHF.

Many counts were recorded for this clonotype. The genes are TRBV2 and TRBJ2-2; 8 bases are a match to TRBD1. Per the germline V gene, CDR1 is SNHLY and CDR2 is FYNNEI. This CDR3 has 17 residues. V shed 6 bases, J shed 2 bases, and the junction held 11 bases outside the gene matches. The CDR3 region is CASSQDRGGPNTGELFF. The CDR3 DNA reads as TGTGCCAGCAGCCAAGACAGGGGTGGTCCTAACACCGGGGAGCTGTTTTTT.

A remark on this clonotype: This may be a read error: a much more frequent sequence differs by one nucleotide. The gene calls are TRBV10-3 and TRBJ2-7, with TRBD2 identical over 10 bases. The CDR3 sequence is 16 residues long. Trimming took 11 bases from V and 2 from J; bases not matched to a gene: 15. Germline CDR1 reads ENHRY; CDR2 reads SYGVKD. The chain's CDR3 is CASGGLAGDAPYEQYF. The CDR3 DNA reads TGTGCCTCCGGGGGCCTAGCGGGAGACGCCCCCTACGAGCAGTACTTC.

As for this clonotype: Because the CDR3 is missing its conserved closing phenylalanine or tryptophan, this is likely a read error. This chain uses TRBV9 with TRBJ1-1; 8 nucleotides match TRBD1. There are 13 residues in the CDR3. The V gene's germline CDR1 is SGDLS and CDR2 YYNGEE. The CDR3 nucleotides read TGTGCCGGCAGCGGGACAGGCGGTACTGAAGCTTTCCTT. This gives the protein CAGSGTGGTEAFL.

The rearrangement joins TRBV20-1 to TRBJ2-5, with a weak D call TRBD2 (6 bases). The J call may be faulty, since TRBJ2-7 better matches the DNA end. Looked up from germline, CDR1 is DFQATT and CDR2 is SNEGSKA (reference sequence). The CDR3 loop spans 14 amino acids. The CDR3: CSADRRLGGFEQYF. In nucleotides, the CDR3 is TGCAGTGCTGACCGACGATTGGGAGGCTTCGAGCAGTACTTC.

In its sample, this clonotype was seen a few times. The chain links TRBV4-3 to TRBJ2-6; D ambiguous. With 0 bases removed from V and 0 bases from J, the gap between germline ends came to 12 bases. This CDR3 contains 18 residues. Germline V lookup: CDR1 LGHNA, CDR2 YSLEER. The CDR3 nucleotides read TGCGCCAGCAGCCAAGAAAGGAGACGGGCCTCTGGGGCCAACGTCCTGACTTTC. Translating gives CASSQERRRASGANVLTF.

The chain carries TRBV5-1 and TRBJ2-7; unclear D gene. Trimming took off 0 bases at V and 2 bases at J, with 9 bases between the two ends. The V gene's germline CDR1 is SGHRS and CDR2 YFSETQ. The CDR3 has 14 residues. The CDR3 sequence is CASSLGHQAYEQYF. CDR3 sequence (DNA): TGCGCCAGCAGCTTGGGACACCAAGCCTACGAGCAGTACTTC.

On this clonotype itself: It may be a read error: a sequence one base away is much more abundant. This chain joins TRBV7-2 and TRBJ2-2; TRBD1 aligns across 8 bases. V shed 5 bases, J shed 9 bases, and the junction held 14 bases outside the gene matches. This CDR3 has 16 residues. The germline V gene encodes CDR1 SGHTA and CDR2 FQGNSA. This CDR3 is CASSARTGIILRELFF. The CDR3 DNA reads as TGTGCCAGCAGCGCAAGGACAGGGATCATTCTACGGGAGCTGTTTTTT.

This clonotype was observed many times. This chain links TRBV7-3 with TRBJ1-1; unclear D gene. In germline, CDR1 is SGHTA, CDR2 FQGTGA. Trimming removed 5 bases from V and 1 base from J, with 8 bases in between. This CDR3 is built from 13 residues. CDR3 bases: TGTGCCAGCAGCGGCGGTAGGAACACTGAAGCTTTCTTT. It translates to CASSGGRNTEAFF.

The DNA for the CDR3 is TGTGCCAGTAGTATGGAAGGGACTAGGGCCCAGTACTTC. It yields the protein CASSMEGTRAQYF. The chain recombines TRBV19 with TRBJ2-5; TRBD2 aligns across 8 bases. Trimming removed 3 bases from V and 9 bases from J; junction bases left unmatched: 6. Germline CDR1 reads LNHDA; CDR2 reads SQIVND (reference sequence). The CDR3 covers 13 residues. Full variable domain (outside the CDR3, taken from reference TRBV19 and TRBJ2-5): DGGITQSPKYLFRKEGQNVTLSCEQNLNHDAMYWYRQDPGQGLRLIYYSQIVNDFQKGDIAEGYSVSREKKESFPLTVTSAQKNPTAFYLCASSMEGTRAQYFGPGTRLLVL.

There are a few counts of this clonotype. The chain carries TRBV20-1 and TRBJ1-2, with TRBD1 identical over 7 bases. CDR3 length equals 15 residues. From germline, CDR1 is DFQATT and CDR2 SNEGSKA (reference sequence). The junction had 6 bases not matched to a gene; V was cut back by 1 base and J by 1 base. The CDR3 spells CSARGRGQNNYGYTF. Here the CDR3 DNA reads TGCAGTGCTAGAGGCAGGGGACAGAATAACTATGGCTACACCTTC.

This clonotype was picked up a small number of times. The chain recombines TRBV19 with TRBJ2-5, with D possibly being TRBD1 or TRBD2 (5 bases each). Trimming shortened V by 5 bases and J by 5 bases, and 12 bases separated the two germline ends. CDR1 and CDR2 (germline): LNHDA, SQIVND (reference sequence). The length of the CDR3 is 13 residues. The CDR3 protein is CASSLGRWETQYF. CDR3 DNA sequence: TGTGCCAGTAGTTTGGGACGCTGGGAGACCCAGTACTTC.

The genes are TRBV9 and TRBJ2-2; TRBD2 agrees at 12 bases. This CDR3 is 18 amino acids long. The ends lost 3 bases at V and 0 bases at J; junction bases unmatched: 6. Germline lookup yields CDR1 SGDLS and CDR2 YYNGEE. Here the CDR3 reads CASSDGLAGSTNTGELFF. DNA of the CDR3: TGTGCCAGCAGCGACGGACTAGCGGGGTCAACGAACACCGGGGAGCTGTTTTTT.

The chain has TRBV20-1 and TRBJ2-2; D remains ambiguous. Germline lookup yields CDR1 DFQATT and CDR2 SNEGSKA (reference sequence). V was pared by 2 bases and J by 0 bases, with 10 bases between. The CDR3 is 15 amino acids. Here the CDR3 reads CSARSASANTGELFF. The CDR3 bases are TGCAGTGCTAGATCCGCGTCCGCGAACACCGGGGAGCTGTTTTTT.

This clonotype was seen many times. The chain is built from TRBV15 and TRBJ1-5, with 11 bases matching TRBD1. This CDR3 comprises 17 residues. Germline values: CDR1 LNHNV, CDR2 YYDKDF (reference sequence). V was pared by 1 base and J by 0 bases, with 2 bases of the junction left unmatched. In DNA, the CDR3 is TGTGCCACCAGCAGAGGAGGACAGGGGGCTAGCAATCAGCCCCAGCATTTT. This translates into CATSRGGQGASNQPQHF.

This clonotype was seen a handful of times. The rearrangement uses TRBV25-1 and TRBJ2-5; 8 positions match TRBD1. Per the germline V gene, CDR1 is MGHDK and CDR2 is SYGVNS. This CDR3 is built from 14 residues. The V and J ends lost 3 bases and 4 bases, in that order; junction bases with no gene match: 4. CDR3: CASSDQGASETQYF. The CDR3 bases are TGTGCCAGCAGTGATCAGGGGGCGTCAGAGACCCAGTACTTC. Full variable domain (outside the CDR3, taken from reference TRBV25-1 and TRBJ2-5): EADIYQTPRYLVIGTGKKITLECSQTMGHDKMYWYQQDPGMELHLIHYSYGVNSTEKGDLSSESTVSRIRTEHFPLTLESARPSHTSQYLCASSDQGASETQYFGPGTRLLVL.

The chain uses TRBV27 and TRBJ2-7, with D possibly TRBD1 on 6 matching bases. Germline CDR1 reads MNHEY; CDR2 reads SMNVEV (reference sequence). This CDR3 spans 14 amino acids. Trimming removed 4 bases at V and 5 bases at J, with 15 bases between. CDR3 nucleotides: TGTGCCAGCAGTTGGGGGACAAGGGTGGACGAGCAGTACTTC. Protein sequence: CASSWGTRVDEQYF.

The CDR3 sequence: CASSAGLAVNEQYF. Written as DNA, the CDR3 is TGCGCCAGCAGTGCCGGACTAGCCGTCAACGAGCAGTACTTC. The chain couples TRBV10-2 to TRBJ2-7, with TRBD2 matching 8 bases. Germline trimming cut 4 bases from V and 5 bases from J; bases unmatched to any gene: 7. This CDR3 is 14 amino acids long. Germline CDR1 WSHSY, CDR2 SAAADI.

On this clonotype itself: One end of the junction does not line up with germline, which may come from a read error. The chain is built from TRBV5-1 and TRBJ1-4; no definite D call. CDR1 is SGHRS and CDR2 is YFSETQ in the germline V gene. The CDR3 runs to 17 residues. Here the CDR3 DNA reads TGCGCCAGCAGCTTGGATGCATCCCGAGCAGCTAATGGAAAACTGTTTTTT. Residues: CASSLDASRAANGKLFF.

This clonotype was picked up a small number of times. The rearrangement uses TRBV7-8 and TRBJ1-4; no reliable D call. V shed 2 bases and J shed 8 bases, with 12 bases lying between them. In germline, CDR1 is SGHVS, CDR2 FQNEAQ. The CDR3 covers 14 residues. The CDR3: CASSLSGRKEKLFF. The CDR3 region has the DNA TGTGCCAGCAGCTTATCGGGTAGAAAGGAAAAACTGTTTTTT.

This clonotype was picked up a small number of times. One end of the junction fails to match germline, which may point to a read error. This sequence joins TRBV4-3 and TRBJ1-1; D may be TRBD1 (5 bases). The germline CDR1 and CDR2 sequences are LGHNA and YSLEER. The CDR3 is made up of 14 amino acids. CDR3 DNA: TGCGCCAGCAGCCAAGAACAGGCTAACACTAAAGCTTTCTTT. It codes for CASSQEQANTKAFF.